This T cell receptor (beta chain) was sequenced for a study of cytomegalovirus exposure and HLA in healthy donors. Study-level points and caveats: A highly shared variant cluster was judged a likely technical artifact.

The CDR3 sequence is 16 residues long. Germline loops: CDR1 LGHNT, CDR2 FRNRAP. Trimming stripped 6 bases from V and 0 bases from J, with 17 bases between. In the case of this clone: Its antigen is currently unknown.

60 Vbeta and 13 Jbeta primers were used in PCR. In the authors' workflow: In a later analysis, of about 80 million unique beta chains, roughly 9.9 million appeared in at least two donors. Repertoires were generated with immunoSEQ multiplex PCR, while TCRdb's copy carries only in-frame clones and drops some. That table furnishes V, J and clone size, whereas the DNA furnished D and trimming. This sample has more than 95,000 clones; about two thirds occur once, and the top ten carry more than 3%. The rearrangement joins TRBV12-5 to TRBJ1-2; D may be TRBD1 (5 bases). The source of this sequence is a man aged 25-45 years in good health and CMV-seronegative. The source material was PBMCs. In DNA form, the CDR3 reads TGTGCTAGTGGCTTCGACAGCGAGCATCCTAACTATGGCTACACCTTC. Protein: CASGFDSEHPNYGYTF.